A selection of T cell receptor beta chains follows, all from one sample in a study of blood T cell repertoires in COVID-19. Profiling relied on immunoSEQ multiplex PCR, and the TCRdb table lists in-frame clones only, not all of them. The repertoire has 350,000 to 500,000 clones, about 88% of them found once; the top ten carry approximately 1.5%. Sequenced: PBMCs or T cells enriched from blood (not recorded which). The receptors come from a woman aged 18-35 years who had been exposed to COVID-19. Both conserved end residues are trimmed from each CDR3.

v_gene	j_gene	CDR3aa
TRBV11-2	TRBJ1-2	ASSSTGTGDYGYT
TRBV19	TRBJ1-5	ASKSGINQPQH
TRBV18	TRBJ1-2	ASSPSGGGYT
TRBV15	TRBJ2-7	ATSPLRTGPSSYEQY
TRBV18	TRBJ2-5	ASSLPGLQETQY
TRBV6-4	TRBJ1-1	ASSDGGVGTEAF
TRBV14	TRBJ2-1	ASSQEAGVGEQF
TRBV7-2	TRBJ1-1	ASRLSPGGPEAF
TRBV18	TRBJ1-4	ASSRDRGHEKLF
TRBV27	TRBJ1-5	ASSFAAGSNQPQH
TRBV27	TRBJ1-2	ASSTTTRGGYT
TRBV5-5	TRBJ1-1	ASSSRSSMNTEAF
TRBV28	TRBJ1-6	ATMGTNNSPLH
TRBV9	TRBJ2-3	ASSGGQGSGNTDTQY
TRBV19	TRBJ2-7	ASSPRTGGSYEQY
TRBV27	TRBJ2-2	ASSQQLAGVTGELF
TRBV29-1	TRBJ2-3	SVEDKSPRGPDTQY
TRBV5-1	TRBJ1-6	ASSADKYNSPLH
TRBV28	TRBJ2-7	ASSLLRLAGSYEQY
TRBV5-1	TRBJ2-3	ASSMGQGVNTDTQY
TRBV10-3	TRBJ1-6	AISEFGTGNSPLH
TRBV27	TRBJ2-7	ASSLISGRGEQY
TRBV5-1	TRBJ2-5	ASSLGTSGVLETQY
TRBV4-1	TRBJ2-7	ASSQDSGTSGYEQY
TRBV6-2/TRBV6-3	TRBJ2-7	ASSYGLAGHNGEQY
TRBV28	TRBJ2-2	ASSGGNTGELF
TRBV21-1	TRBJ2-7	ASSLRGGVADPYEQY
TRBV6-5	TRBJ2-1	ASSYSAYAYNEQF
TRBV4-3	TRBJ1-5	ASSQTRDTYQPQH
TRBV14	TRBJ2-1	ASSQEISRVGERDNEQF
TRBV15	TRBJ2-2	ATSRGVAGPNTGELF
TRBV5-4	TRBJ2-7	ASSLGAGAYEQY
TRBV9	TRBJ1-2	ASSVGADRKSTGYT
TRBV7-9	TRBJ2-7	ASSLNGVSYEQY
TRBV18	TRBJ1-5	ASSTGRERQPQH
TRBV7-8	TRBJ1-5	ASSLSSGGNQPQH
TRBV7-9	TRBJ2-7	ASSPPGTGIGGYEQY
TRBV28	TRBJ2-2	ASSFRLTNTGELF
TRBV9	TRBJ2-1	ASSVGGGASYNEQF
TRBV19	TRBJ1-5	ASGQYRANQPQH
TRBV27	TRBJ2-3	ASSLLRGTQY